These 26 T cell receptor beta chains came from one sample sequenced in a study of siplizumab effects on memory and regulatory T cells. Sequencing used immunoSEQ multiplex PCR; TCRdb keeps in-frame clones, though not all of them. The sample lists around 68,000 clones, 88% occurring once. Sequencing was performed on Tregs sorted from blood. The receptors were sampled from a human donor in good health.

This chain links TRBV30 with TRBJ2-3; a weak D match, TRBD2 (6 bases). The CDR3 has 14 amino acids. CDR1 and CDR2 from the germline V gene are GTSNPN and SVGIG (reference sequence). V was shortened by 0 bases and J by 1 base, with 8 bases between the two germline ends. In DNA form, the CDR3 reads TGTGCCTGGAGTGTGCTAGCGCGCACAGATACGCAGTATTTT. This encodes CAWSVLARTDTQYF.

This chain connects TRBV2 to TRBJ1-2; D might be TRBD1 (5 bases). The CDR3 has 14 residues. V lost 8 bases and J lost 4, with 17 bases in between. The germline gives CDR1 SNHLY, CDR2 FYNNEI. In DNA form, the CDR3 reads TGTGCCAGCGTCGAGGGACGGAGCCTCTATGGCTACACCTTC. Translated: CASVEGRSLYGYTF. Complete variable domain (other parts from reference TRBV2 and TRBJ1-2): EPEVTQTPSHQVTQMGQEVILRCVPISNHLYFYWYRQILGQKVEFLVSFYNNEISEKSEIFDDQFSVERPDGSNFTLKIRSTKLEDSAMYFCASVEGRSLYGYTFGSGTRLTVV.

This clone was picked up one time. V gene TRBV7-9 combines with J gene TRBJ1-1; the D is unclear. This CDR3 region has 13 residues. From germline, CDR1 is SEHNR and CDR2 FQNEAQ (reference sequence). Trimming cost V 5 bases and J 4 bases, with 11 bases left between them. In DNA form, the CDR3 reads TGTGCCAGCAGCCGGACCCGCGGCACTGAAGCTTTCTTT. Translating it yields CASSRTRGTEAFF.

The V and J genes are TRBV7-2 and TRBJ2-5; D is perhaps TRBD1 (5 bases). CDR1 and CDR2 from the germline V gene are SGHTA and FQGNSA. Trimming cost V 4 bases and J 5 bases, with 14 bases left between them. There are 14 residues in the CDR3. The CDR3 region has the DNA TGTGCCAGCAGCTACGGCCGGGCAGGGGAGACCCAGTACTTC. Translating gives CASSYGRAGETQYF. The full variable domain, its missing parts supplied by reference TRBV7-2 and TRBJ2-5, is GAGVSQSPSNKVTEKGKDVELRCDPISGHTALYWYRQSLGQGLEFLIYFQGNSAPDKSGLPSDRFSAERTGGSVSTLTIQRTQQEDSAVYLCASSYGRAGETQYFGPGTRLLVL.

The chain has TRBV13 and TRBJ2-1, with no clear D. The CDR3 is made up of 13 amino acids. In germline, CDR1 is PRHDT, CDR2 FYEKMQ (reference sequence). Trimming took 1 base from V and 4 from J, leaving 5 bases between them. This chain's CDR3 is CASSLAGYNEQFF. The CDR3 DNA reads as TGTGCCAGCAGCTTAGCCGGGTACAATGAGCAGTTCTTC.

V and J are TRBV5-6 and TRBJ2-7, with D uncertain. The CDR3 runs 12 residues. The V gene lost 0 bases and the J gene lost 4 bases, with 5 bases spanning the gap. From germline, CDR1 is SGHDT and CDR2 YYEEEE. CDR3 residues: CASSLVGYEQYF. The CDR3, as DNA: TGTGCCAGCAGCTTGGTAGGTTACGAGCAGTACTTC. Based on the CDR3 plus reference TRBV5-6 and TRBJ2-7, the full variable domain is DAGVTQSPTHLIKTRGQQVTLRCSPKSGHDTVSWYQQALGQGPQFIFQYYEEEERQRGNFPDRFSGHQFPNYSSELNVNALLLGDSALYLCASSLVGYEQYFGPGTRLTVT.

This clone was seen more than once but under ten times. V usage is TRBV25-1 and J usage is TRBJ2-5; TRBD1 is a possible D gene (5 bases). The CDR3 covers 18 residues. Germline CDR1 MGHDK, CDR2 SYGVNS. Trimming took off 3 bases at V and 1 base at J, with 21 bases between the two ends. Written as DNA, the CDR3 is TGTGCCAGCAGTGACCACTCGCCCGGGCAGGGCCCCCAAGAGACCCAGTACTTC. Encoded protein: CASSDHSPGQGPQETQYF.

This chain joins TRBV14 and TRBJ2-5; 12 positions match TRBD2. The CDR3 extends over 16 amino acids. Germline CDR1 SGHDN, CDR2 FVKESK. Unmatched junction bases numbered 1, after V lost 0 bases and J lost 2 bases. The CDR3 loop is CASSQDTSGRQETQYF. CDR3 DNA: TGTGCCAGCAGCCAAGATACTAGCGGGAGGCAAGAGACCCAGTACTTC.

The chain couples TRBV28 to TRBJ2-1, with TRBD1 identical over 10 bases. J lost 7 bases, V lost 6 bases, and 12 bases had no gene match. This CDR3 spans 16 amino acids. Germline V gives CDR1 MDHEN, CDR2 SYDVKM. CDR3 DNA sequence: TGTGCCAGCAGCTCGCCCCGGGACAGGGGAGGAAATGAGCAGTTCTTC. Translation gives CASSSPRDRGGNEQFF. The full variable domain, its missing parts supplied by reference TRBV28 and TRBJ2-1, is DVKVTQSSRYLVKRTGEKVFLECVQDMDHENMFWYRQDPGLGLRLIYFSYDVKMKEKGDIPEGYSVSREKKERFSLILESASTNQTSMYLCASSSPRDRGGNEQFFGPGTRLTVL.

The genes are TRBV9 and TRBJ2-3; no clear D gene. Germline CDR1 reads SGDLS; CDR2 reads YYNGEE. The V end lost 0 bases, the J end lost 2 bases, and 13 bases lay between the germline ends. The CDR3 is 16 residues long. The CDR3 DNA is TGTGCCAGCAGCGTAGGGATTACCTCGCACACAGATACGCAGTATTTT. This encodes CASSVGITSHTDTQYF.

The rearrangement joins TRBV18 to TRBJ2-1; 8 bases are a match to TRBD2. CDR1 and CDR2 from the germline V gene are KGHSH and LQKENI. Losses at the gene ends were 2 bases for V and 4 bases for J; bases not matched to a gene: 7. CDR3 length equals 16 residues. The CDR3 sequence is CASSPAGTRRYNEQFF. In nucleotides, the CDR3 is TGTGCCAGCTCACCAGCCGGGACTAGAAGATACAATGAGCAGTTCTTC.

This clone is a singleton in its sample. J is TRBJ2-5 and V is TRBV5-1, with D uncertain. CDR1 is SGHRS and CDR2 is YFSETQ in the germline V gene. The CDR3 covers 13 residues. The ends were cut back, 0 bases at V and 0 bases at J, with 3 bases in the middle. The CDR3 spells CASSLEYQETQYF. The CDR3 DNA reads as TGCGCCAGCAGCTTGGAATACCAAGAGACCCAGTACTTC.

The V call is TRBV29-1, the J call TRBJ2-7; 12 bases fit TRBD1. Trimming cost V 6 bases and J 5 bases; bases outside gene matches: 2. Germline V gives CDR1 SQVTM, CDR2 ANQGSEA. CDR3 size: 12 residues. CDR3 residues: CSVGTGGHEQYF. The CDR3 DNA follows: TGCAGCGTAGGGACAGGGGGCCACGAGCAGTACTTC.

As concerns this clone: The limits of the CDR3 on the DNA are not certain, so only TCRdb's listed CDR3 is given. The rearrangement links TRBV28 to TRBJ1-2. Germline V gene data show CDR1 as MDHEN and CDR2 as SYDVKM. The CDR3 region is 14 residues in length, termini included. CDR3 protein: CASSFFGSGGGYTF.

The genes are TRBV5-5 and TRBJ2-2; D gene unclear. The CDR3 is 14 amino acids. Trimming stripped 0 bases from V and 6 bases from J, with 9 bases between. Germline V CDR1 and CDR2: SGHKS, YYEKEE (reference sequence). The CDR3 region has the DNA TGTGCCAGCAGCTTGGAAGCTTTTTCCGGGGAGCTGTTTTTT. This gives the protein CASSLEAFSGELFF. Looking up the rest from reference TRBV5-5 and TRBJ2-2 gives the full variable domain: DAGVTQSPTHLIKTRGQQVTLRCSPISGHKSVSWYQQVLGQGPQFIFQYYEKEERGRGNFPDRFSARQFPNYSSELNVNALLLGDSALYLCASSLEAFSGELFFGEGSRLTVL.

This chain connects TRBV5-1 to TRBJ2-5; TRBD2 is a possible D gene (5 bases). The ends were cut back, 1 base at V and 5 bases at J, with 12 bases in the middle. Germline V gives CDR1 SGHRS, CDR2 YFSETQ. CDR3 length: 14 residues. DNA for the CDR3: TGCGCCAGCAGCTTGTTACCCCGCGGGGAGACCCAGTACTTC. This gives the protein CASSLLPRGETQYF.

This clone was counted once. The J gene is TRBJ2-1, the V gene TRBV5-1; possible D gene TRBD2, 5 bases. CDR1 is SGHRS, CDR2 YFSETQ, per germline. This CDR3 has 13 amino acids. With 5 bases removed from V and 7 bases from J, the gap between germline ends came to 13 bases. CDR3 region: CASRIALANEQFF. CDR3 DNA sequence: TGCGCCAGCAGGATAGCGCTAGCTAATGAGCAGTTCTTC.

The CDR3 loop is CASSPIGTVYGYTF. The CDR3, as DNA: TGTGCCAGCAGCCCGATAGGGACGGTCTATGGCTACACCTTC. The chain has TRBV7-8 and TRBJ1-2; TRBD1 might be the D (5 bases). The ends were cut back, 5 bases at V and 4 bases at J, with 14 bases in the middle. The CDR3 has 14 residues. Germline values: CDR1 SGHVS, CDR2 FQNEAQ.

The chain joins TRBV7-9 to TRBJ2-2; either TRBD1 or TRBD2 may supply D (6 bases each). V gave up 2 bases and J gave up 6 bases, with 13 bases separating them. The CDR3 runs 15 residues. CDR1 and CDR2 from the germline V gene are SEHNR and FQNEAQ (reference sequence). The CDR3 nucleotides read TGTGCCAGCAGCTTACGTAGGGGGGCGGCCGGGGAGCTGTTTTTT. It specifies CASSLRRGAAGELFF.

J is TRBJ1-5 and V is TRBV5-1, with D unresolved. CDR1 is SGHRS, CDR2 YFSETQ, per germline. Trimming shortened V by 0 bases and J by 7 bases, and 8 bases separated the two germline ends. CDR3 length: 13 amino acids. The CDR3 here is CASSLEVGQPQHF. The CDR3 DNA reads TGCGCCAGCAGCTTGGAAGTTGGGCAGCCCCAGCATTTT. The full variable domain, its missing parts supplied by reference TRBV5-1 and TRBJ1-5, is KAGVTQTPRYLIKTRGQQVTLSCSPISGHRSVSWYQQTPGQGLQFLFEYFSETQRNKGNFPGRFSGRQFSNSRSEMNVSTLELGDSALYLCASSLEVGQPQHFGDGTRLSIL.

CDR3 protein: CASSSESTNEKLFF. The CDR3 nucleotides read TGTGCCAGCAGTTCAGAGTCAACTAATGAAAAACTGTTTTTT. The V call is TRBV6-5, the J call TRBJ1-4; D gene ambiguous. Germline CDR1 MNHEY, CDR2 SVGAGI. This CDR3 comprises 14 residues. Trimming stripped 4 bases from V and 0 bases from J, with 6 bases between.

The V and J genes are TRBV18 and TRBJ2-2, with D perhaps TRBD1 (5 bases). The V end lost 2 bases, the J end lost 7 bases, and 17 bases lay between the germline ends. CDR1 is KGHSH, CDR2 LQKENI, per germline. The CDR3 spans 16 residues. CDR3 residues: CASSPRQSAVHGELFF. CDR3 sequence (DNA): TGTGCCAGCTCACCAAGACAGAGCGCGGTTCACGGGGAGCTGTTTTTT.

V and J are TRBV7-2 and TRBJ2-1; 8 bases are a match to TRBD2. CDR3 length: 15 residues. Germline values: CDR1 SGHTA, CDR2 FQGNSA. J lost 0 bases, V lost 6 bases, and 4 bases had no gene match. CDR3 in amino acids: CASRTGTSSYNEQFF. DNA for the CDR3: TGTGCCAGCAGGACCGGGACTAGCTCCTACAATGAGCAGTTCTTC.

The chain recombines TRBV6-5 with TRBJ2-1, with 8 bases fitting TRBD2. The germline V gene encodes CDR1 MNHEY and CDR2 SVGAGI. The length of the CDR3 is 15 residues. The V gene end was trimmed by 6 bases and the J gene end by 7 bases; junction bases not matched to a gene: 11. CDR3 sequence (DNA): TGTGCCAGCAGCCGGGAAGGACTAGCTGGGAATGAGCAGTTCTTC. It codes for CASSREGLAGNEQFF.

This chain uses TRBV7-2 with TRBJ1-3, with D perhaps TRBD1 (6 bases). The CDR3 is made up of 17 amino acids. CDR1 is SGHTA, CDR2 FQGNSA, per germline. Trimming removed 1 base at V and 0 bases at J, with 13 bases between. The CDR3 loop reads CASSLVGTPISGNTIYF. The CDR3 coding sequence is TGTGCCAGCAGCTTAGTAGGGACACCTATCTCTGGAAACACCATATATTTT.

The sample holds one count of this clone. V is TRBV4-2 and J is TRBJ2-1; the D is unclear. Germline V gene data show CDR1 as LGHNA and CDR2 as YNFKEQ. Trimming took 0 bases from V and 10 from J, leaving 4 bases between them. This CDR3 has 11 amino acids. The CDR3 DNA is TGTGCCAGCAGCCAAGAGGGGGAGCAGTTCTTC. Its translation: CASSQEGEQFF.